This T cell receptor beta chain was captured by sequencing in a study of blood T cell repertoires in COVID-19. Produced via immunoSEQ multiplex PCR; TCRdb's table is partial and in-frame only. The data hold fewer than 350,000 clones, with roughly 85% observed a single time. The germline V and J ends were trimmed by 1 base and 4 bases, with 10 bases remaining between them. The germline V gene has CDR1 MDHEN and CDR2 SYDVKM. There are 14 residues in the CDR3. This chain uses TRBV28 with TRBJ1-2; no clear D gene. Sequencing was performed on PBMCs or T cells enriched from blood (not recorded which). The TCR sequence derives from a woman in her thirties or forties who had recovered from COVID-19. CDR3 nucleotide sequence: TGTGCCAGCAGTTTATCCGGGTCGACCTATGGCTACACCTTC. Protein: CASSLSGSTYGYTF.